This TCR beta chain emerged from a study of blood T cell repertoires in COVID-19 (dated by TCRdb to between 2020 and 2021). Some background on the complete study: Samples from collaborators originated in the United States, Italy and Spain and spanned both the acute and convalescent phases of COVID-19. Deeply sampled blood TCRbeta repertoires from subjects exposed to, actively infected with, or recovered from COVID-19 were included in the dataset. The samples were drawn from two sources: the first 160 participants of the ongoing ImmuneRACE study, and about 1,300 subjects contributed by 6 global collaborators. The prospective study material was composed of cDNA or gDNA derived from T cells, B-cell-depleted T cells, or PBMCs. Where available, HLA class I and class II types were obtained from metadata supplied by the sample provider rather than from assay-based typing. A de-identified subject ID, COVID-19 status, age in years and sex were almost always included in the sample metadata. The repertoires were made available in a free public database intended to serve as a resource for research on the immune response to SARS-CoV-2. The paper as a whole reports these results and caveats: How much clinical and demographic metadata was included differed by source and by participant, and the metadata was provided uncurated.

From cysteine to phenylalanine, the CDR3 is 12 amino acids long. Just the 36-base CDR3 DNA is kept, in frame starting at base 1. V loses 5 bases, J loses 11 bases, and the germline ends lie 15 bases apart. CDR1 and CDR2 are drawn from the germline V gene: MDHEN, SYDVKM. The immunoSEQ Assay, a bias-controlled multiplex PCR, was used to amplify TCRbeta CDR3 regions from genomic DNA. Concerning the study's data processing: Within the assay, amplification of reference gene primers was used to estimate how many nucleated cells each sample contained. To quantify the absolute abundance of each unique TCRbeta CDR3 rearrangement, sequence reads were collapsed and filtered. For each sample, productive Simpson clonality was calculated by taking the square root of Simpson's diversity index across productive rearrangements. The source is immuneACCESS, and TCRdb retained only in-frame sequences with V and J called. Part of the clones is not carried over; for the studies checked, unresolved V genes explain less than half of this, and the remainder is unexplained. That table furnishes V, J and clone size, whereas the DNA furnished D and trimming. The sample records 60,000 or so clones, about 66% of which are singletons. Jointly, the top ten make up 51% of the sample.

Participants in the prospective study were aged 18 to 89 years, lived in 20 to 25 United States geographic areas, and enrolled through a virtual design. In the prospective study, participants were assigned to cohorts based on the clinical history participants reported in a screening survey and a study questionnaire. Exposed participants were defined as having been in contact with someone with a PCR-confirmed or clinician-diagnosed COVID-19 case within 2 weeks of study entry. Each participant in the prospective study had whole blood, serum and a nasopharyngeal or oropharyngeal swab collected by mobile phlebotomists. Participants in the prospective study had the option to provide additional blood draws and questionnaires over a roughly two-month period. Before DNA extraction, blood samples from the prospective study were shipped at room temperature or frozen. Concerning this clone itself: This clone's antigen is unknown. Per-base qualities were not stored, and no clone one base away is much larger.

The sequence derives from a woman aged 55-70 years who had been exposed to COVID-19. The chain uses TRBV28 and TRBJ1-1; no confident D gene assignment can be made. Sequences were obtained from PBMCs or T cells enriched from blood (not recorded which). The sequenced DNA is TGTGCCAGCAGTCTCCTCGCCCGGGTGGCTTTCTTT. Its amino acids are CASSLLARVAFF.